Here is one T cell receptor (beta chain) with its context. Antigen: not known. The entry originates in a study of shared clonotypes between healthy human individuals. The overall study: Ranging from 18 to 49 in age, donors were two women and three men. Points from the study as a whole: The generation probabilities recorded for non-shared clonotypes fell below those of clonotypes shared by all four donors.

The CDR3 is 14 amino acids. V was clipped by 4 bases and J by 4 bases, with 13 bases between them. Germline CDR1 is LNHDA and CDR2 is SQIVND (reference sequence). Naive CD8 populations comprised CD45RO-negative cells positively selected for CCR7, excluding terminally differentiated effector memory CD45RA+ cells. Sorted-subset replicate PCRs used around 200 ng of genomic DNA. This amount corresponded to 30,000 to 35,000 T cell genomes. Clones were sequenced by immunoSEQ multiplex PCR, and TCRdb holds only the in-frame ones, with some missing. Counted here are roughly 2.1 million clones, about 92% occurring once; the ten biggest clones make up around 1.7%.

The chain uses TRBV19 and TRBJ1-2; D is possibly TRBD1 (6 bases). The sequencing sample was made of naive CD8+ T cells from PBMCs. This sequence originates from a young man in good health. Some clones in this sample may be carry-over from other donors' samples. This CDR3 reads CASSNIRGLYGYTF. CDR3 sequence (DNA): TGTGCCAGTAGTAACATCAGGGGACTCTATGGCTACACCTTC.